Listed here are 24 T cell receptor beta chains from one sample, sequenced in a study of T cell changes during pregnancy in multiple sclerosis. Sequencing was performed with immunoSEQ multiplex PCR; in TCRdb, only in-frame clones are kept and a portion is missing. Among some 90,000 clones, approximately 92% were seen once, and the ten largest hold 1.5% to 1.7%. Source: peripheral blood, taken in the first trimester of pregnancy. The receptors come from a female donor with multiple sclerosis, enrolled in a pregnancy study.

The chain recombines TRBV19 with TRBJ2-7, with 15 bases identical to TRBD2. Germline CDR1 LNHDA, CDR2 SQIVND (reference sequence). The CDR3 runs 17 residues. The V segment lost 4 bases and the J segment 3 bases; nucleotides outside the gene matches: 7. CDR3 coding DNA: TGTGCCAGTAGTACGTGGACTAGCGGGAGGGCCAACTACGAGCAGTACTTC. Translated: CASSTWTSGRANYEQYF.

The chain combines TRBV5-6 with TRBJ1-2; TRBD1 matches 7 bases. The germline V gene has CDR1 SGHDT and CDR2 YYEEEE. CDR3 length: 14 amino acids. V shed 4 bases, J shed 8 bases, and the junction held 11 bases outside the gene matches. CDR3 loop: CASSPPRDRVGYTF. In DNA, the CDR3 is TGTGCCAGCAGCCCCCCAAGAGACAGGGTGGGCTACACCTTC.

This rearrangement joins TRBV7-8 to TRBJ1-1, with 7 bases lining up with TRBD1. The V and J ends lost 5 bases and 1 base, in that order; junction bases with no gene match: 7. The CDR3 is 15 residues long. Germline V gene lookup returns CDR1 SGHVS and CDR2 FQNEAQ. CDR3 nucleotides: TGTGCCAGCAGCCCGCAGACAGGGCGGAACACTGAAGCTTTCTTT. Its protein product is CASSPQTGRNTEAFF.

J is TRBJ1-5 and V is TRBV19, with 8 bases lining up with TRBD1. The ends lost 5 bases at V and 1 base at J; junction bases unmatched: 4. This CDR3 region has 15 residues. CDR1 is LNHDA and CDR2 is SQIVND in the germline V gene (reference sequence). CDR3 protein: CASSYRTGSNQPQHF. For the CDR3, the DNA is TGTGCCAGTAGTTACCGGACAGGGAGCAATCAGCCCCAGCATTTT.

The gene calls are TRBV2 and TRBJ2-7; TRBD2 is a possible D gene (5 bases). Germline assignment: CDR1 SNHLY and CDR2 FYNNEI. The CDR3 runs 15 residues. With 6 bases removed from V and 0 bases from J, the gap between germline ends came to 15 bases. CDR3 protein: CASSASGINSYEQYF. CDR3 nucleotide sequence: TGTGCCAGCAGCGCATCCGGGATTAACTCCTACGAGCAGTACTTC.

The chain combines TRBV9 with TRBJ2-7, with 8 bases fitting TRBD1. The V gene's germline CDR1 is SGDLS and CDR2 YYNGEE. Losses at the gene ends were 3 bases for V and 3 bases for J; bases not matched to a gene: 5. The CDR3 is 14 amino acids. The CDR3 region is CASSEGQALYEQYF. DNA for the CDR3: TGTGCCAGCAGCGAGGGACAGGCACTCTACGAGCAGTACTTC.

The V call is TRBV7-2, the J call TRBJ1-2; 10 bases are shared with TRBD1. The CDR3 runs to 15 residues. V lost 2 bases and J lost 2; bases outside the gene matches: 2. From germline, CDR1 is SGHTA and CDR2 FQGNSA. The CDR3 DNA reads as TGTGCCAGCAGCTTAAGGGGACAGGGGAACTATGGCTACACCTTC. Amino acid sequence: CASSLRGQGNYGYTF.

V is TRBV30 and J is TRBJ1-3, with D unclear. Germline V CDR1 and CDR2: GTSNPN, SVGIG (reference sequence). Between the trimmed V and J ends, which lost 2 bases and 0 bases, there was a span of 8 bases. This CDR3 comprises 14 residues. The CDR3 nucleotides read TGTGCCTGGAGTAACGGACTCTCTGGAAACACCATATATTTT. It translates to CAWSNGLSGNTIYF.

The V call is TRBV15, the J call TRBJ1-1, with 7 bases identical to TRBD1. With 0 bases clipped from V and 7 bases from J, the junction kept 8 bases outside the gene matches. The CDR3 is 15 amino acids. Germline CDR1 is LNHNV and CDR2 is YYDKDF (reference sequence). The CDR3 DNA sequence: TGTGCCACCAGCAGAGATGTCAGGGGGGACGGTGAAGCTTTCTTT. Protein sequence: CATSRDVRGDGEAFF.

CDR3 region: CASSQGGQGSGNTIYF. As DNA, the CDR3 is TGCGCCAGCAGCCAGGGGGGACAGGGCTCTGGAAACACCATATATTTT. The chain uses TRBV4-1 and TRBJ1-3; 9 bases match TRBD1. Germline V gives CDR1 MGHRA, CDR2 YSYEKL. The CDR3 is 16 residues long. J lost 0 bases, V lost 3 bases, and 3 bases had no gene match.

CDR3 region: CASSQSRAQGYSGNTIYF. Here the CDR3 DNA reads TGCGCCAGCAGTCAATCGAGAGCCCAGGGATACTCTGGAAACACCATATATTTT. The chain is built from TRBV23-1 and TRBJ1-3; a weak D match, TRBD1 (5 bases). Being an ORF, TRBV23-1 has a function that is uncertain. The CDR3 loop spans 18 amino acids. The ends were cut back, 0 bases at V and 0 bases at J, with 15 bases in the middle.

CDR3 loop: CASSPSWGGNTEAFF. CDR3 coding DNA: TGTGCCAGCAGCCCCAGTTGGGGCGGGAACACTGAAGCTTTCTTT. This rearrangement joins TRBV7-3 to TRBJ1-1, with TRBD1 as a possible D gene (5 bases). V lost 5 bases to trimming and J lost 1 base, with 14 bases between them. This CDR3 has 15 amino acids. Germline-derived CDR1 and CDR2 are SGHTA and FQGTGA.

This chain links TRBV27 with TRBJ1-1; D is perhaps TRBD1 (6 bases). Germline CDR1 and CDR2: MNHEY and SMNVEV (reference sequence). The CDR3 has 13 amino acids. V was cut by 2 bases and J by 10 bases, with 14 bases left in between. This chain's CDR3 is CASSLPGAARAFF. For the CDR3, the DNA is TGTGCCAGCAGTTTACCAGGGGCAGCCAGAGCTTTCTTT.

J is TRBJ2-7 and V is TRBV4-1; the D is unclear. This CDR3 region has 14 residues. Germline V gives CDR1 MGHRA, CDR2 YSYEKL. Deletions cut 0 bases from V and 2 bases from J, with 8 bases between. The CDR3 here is CASSQEALTYEQYF. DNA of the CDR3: TGCGCCAGCAGCCAAGAGGCCCTCACCTACGAGCAGTACTTC.

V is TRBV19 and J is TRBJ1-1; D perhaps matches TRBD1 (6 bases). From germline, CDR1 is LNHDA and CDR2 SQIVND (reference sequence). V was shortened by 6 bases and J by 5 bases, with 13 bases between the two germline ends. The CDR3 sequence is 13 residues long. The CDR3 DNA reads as TGTGCCAGTAGCAGGGGCCTCTGGACTGAAGCTTTCTTT. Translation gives CASSRGLWTEAFF.

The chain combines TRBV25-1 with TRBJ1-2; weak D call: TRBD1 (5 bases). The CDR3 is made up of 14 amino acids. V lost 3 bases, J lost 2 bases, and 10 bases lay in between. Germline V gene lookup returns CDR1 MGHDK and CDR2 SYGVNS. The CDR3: CASSERGLNYGYTF. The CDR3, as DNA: TGTGCCAGCAGTGAGCGGGGCCTAAACTATGGCTACACCTTC.

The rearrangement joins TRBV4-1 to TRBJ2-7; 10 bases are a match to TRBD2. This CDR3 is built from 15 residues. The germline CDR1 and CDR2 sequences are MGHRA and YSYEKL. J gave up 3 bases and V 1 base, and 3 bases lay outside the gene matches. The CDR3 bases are TGCGCCAGCAGCCAAGGAGCTAGCGGGAGCTACGAGCAGTACTTC. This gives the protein CASSQGASGSYEQYF.

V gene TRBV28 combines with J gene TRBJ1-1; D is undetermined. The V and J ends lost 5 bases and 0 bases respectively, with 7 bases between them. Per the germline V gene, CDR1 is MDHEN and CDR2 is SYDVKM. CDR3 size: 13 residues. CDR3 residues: CASSPGVNTEAFF. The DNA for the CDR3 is TGTGCCAGCAGTCCCGGGGTGAACACTGAAGCTTTCTTT.

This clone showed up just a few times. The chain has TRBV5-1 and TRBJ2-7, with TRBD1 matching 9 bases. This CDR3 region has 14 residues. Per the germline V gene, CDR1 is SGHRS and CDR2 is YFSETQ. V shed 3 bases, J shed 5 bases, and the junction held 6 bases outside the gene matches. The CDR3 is CASSSGQGEHEQYF. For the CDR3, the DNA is TGCGCCAGCAGCTCGGGACAGGGTGAACACGAGCAGTACTTC.

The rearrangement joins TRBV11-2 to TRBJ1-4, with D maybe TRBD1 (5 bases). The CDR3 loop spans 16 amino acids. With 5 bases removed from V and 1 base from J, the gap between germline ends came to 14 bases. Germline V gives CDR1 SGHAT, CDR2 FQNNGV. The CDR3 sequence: CASSTGSRLTNEKLFF. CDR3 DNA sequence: TGTGCCAGCAGCACAGGCAGCAGGTTAACTAATGAAAAACTGTTTTTT.

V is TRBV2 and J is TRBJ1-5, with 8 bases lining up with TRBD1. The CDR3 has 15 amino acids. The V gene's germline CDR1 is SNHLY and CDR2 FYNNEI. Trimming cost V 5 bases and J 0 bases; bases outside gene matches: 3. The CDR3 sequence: CASSPDRASNQPQHF. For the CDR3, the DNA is TGTGCCAGCAGTCCGGACAGGGCTAGCAATCAGCCCCAGCATTTT.

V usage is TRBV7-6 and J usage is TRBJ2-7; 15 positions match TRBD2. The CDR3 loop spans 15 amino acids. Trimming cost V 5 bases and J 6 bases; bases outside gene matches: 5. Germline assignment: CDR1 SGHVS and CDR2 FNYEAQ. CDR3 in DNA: TGTGCCAGCAGCCCAAAGGGACTAGCGGGAGGCGAGCAGTACTTC. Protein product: CASSPKGLAGGEQYF.

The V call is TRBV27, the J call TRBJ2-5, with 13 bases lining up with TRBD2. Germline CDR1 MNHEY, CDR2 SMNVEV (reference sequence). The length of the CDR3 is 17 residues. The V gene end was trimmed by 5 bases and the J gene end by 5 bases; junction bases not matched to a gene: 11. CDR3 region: CASSPTSGRAGWETQYF. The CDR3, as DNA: TGTGCCAGCAGTCCAACTAGCGGGAGGGCCGGTTGGGAGACCCAGTACTTC.

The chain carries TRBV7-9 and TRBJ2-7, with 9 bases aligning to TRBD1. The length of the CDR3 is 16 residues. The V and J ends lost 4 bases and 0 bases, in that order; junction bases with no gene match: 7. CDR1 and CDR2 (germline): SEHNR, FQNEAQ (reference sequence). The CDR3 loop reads CASSSRTGADSYEQYF. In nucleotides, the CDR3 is TGTGCCAGCAGCTCGCGGACAGGGGCGGACTCCTACGAGCAGTACTTC.